The T cell receptor beta chain under discussion was sequenced for a study of blood T cell repertoires in COVID-19. Using immunoSEQ multiplex PCR, the repertoire was profiled, and TCRdb retains in-frame clones only, with some absent. The top ten hold 2.5% to 3% of the sample, which has 260,000 or so clones, about 85% seen once. Sequenced sample: PBMCs or T cells enriched from blood (not recorded which). The sequence derives from a woman aged 45-65 years who had recovered from COVID-19.

The CDR3 bases are TGTGCCAGCAGGAACAGGGGGCAGGGGTATGGCTACACCTTC. Amino acids: CASRNRGQGYGYTF. The V gene is TRBV27, the J gene TRBJ1-2, with 9 positions matching TRBD1. Losses at the gene ends were 6 bases for V and 5 bases for J; bases not matched to a gene: 7. Germline CDR1 and CDR2: MNHEY and SMNVEV (reference sequence). The CDR3 extends over 14 amino acids.